The rows below give T cell receptor beta chains drawn from one sample of a study of radiation and T cells in renal cell carcinoma. TCRdb's table, derived via immunoSEQ multiplex PCR, lists solely in-frame clones and lacks some. The repertoire includes around 170,000 clones, approximately 90% of them detected once, and roughly 12% sits in the top ten. Source: blood, taken from a patient whose treatment included radiotherapy and nephrectomy. The receptors stem from a woman aged 50 to 60 with renal cell carcinoma. Both conserved end residues are trimmed from each CDR3.

len	v_gene	j_gene	CDR3aa
16	TRBV5-6	TRBJ2-3	ASSLGRGGTTSTDTQY
11	TRBV19	TRBJ1-2	ASSGTARYGYT
12	TRBV12-5	TRBJ2-3	ASGLPDRADTQY
11	TRBV7-2	TRBJ1-1	ASNRPENTEAF
16	TRBV19	TRBJ2-2	ASSISAVGLAGTGELF
11	TRBV10-3	TRBJ1-1	AISEQILAEAF
13	TRBV4-3	TRBJ1-1	ASSQDWRRNTEAF
14	TRBV9	TRBJ2-3	ASSPQAGGGTDTQY
11	TRBV2	TRBJ1-1	ASSEAVVTEAF
13	TRBV30	TRBJ2-3	AWSFSGTRTDTQY
9	TRBV29-1	TRBJ1-4	SVQGNEKLF
14	TRBV11-1	TRBJ2-2	ASSLRWTANTGELF
12	TRBV7-9	TRBJ2-3	ASSLTLSTDTQY
13	TRBV9	TRBJ2-7	ASSTNPGQGYEQY
12	TRBV19	TRBJ1-2	ASSIGVRDYGYT
11	TRBV25-1	TRBJ1-2	ASSELGTYGYT
14	TRBV15	TRBJ2-7	ATSRDRRGSTYEQY
10	TRBV7-2	TRBJ2-3	ASSSQVDTQY
11	TRBV21-1	TRBJ2-7	ANPASVIYEQY
12	TRBV5-4	TRBJ2-5	ASSSKRGQETQY
13	TRBV7-2	TRBJ2-5	ASSSIQGAVETQY
16	TRBV7-6	TRBJ2-1	ASSLARASGGSYNEQF
10	TRBV4-1	TRBJ2-2	ASSPADGELF
17	TRBV11-2	TRBJ2-6	ASSSLSEGARSGANVLT
12	TRBV7-9	TRBJ2-6	ASSLSSGANVLT
13	TRBV14	TRBJ2-7	ASSPTGTLFYEQY
14	TRBV7-7	TRBJ2-1	ASSPRGGGGRNEQF
12	TRBV28	TRBJ1-2	ASSLAGDADGYT
12	TRBV10-3	TRBJ2-5	AISDPGRGETQY
12	TRBV7-2	TRBJ2-7	ASSLEGPVGEQY
13	TRBV7-2	TRBJ2-5	ASRRTGDLQETQY
13	TRBV7-8	TRBJ1-2	ASSLGAQGAGGYT
12	TRBV6-5	TRBJ1-1	ASSYLHRIPEAF
12	TRBV4-3	TRBJ1-2	ASSQGRVGGGYT
15	TRBV5-1	TRBJ2-3	ASSFRERAGGTDTQY
10	TRBV19	TRBJ1-2	ASSITGHGYT
11	TRBV6-6	TRBJ2-6	ASNLDGANVLT
15	TRBV6-1	TRBJ2-7	ASSVLSGTASSYEQY
13	TRBV6-5	TRBJ2-5	ASSYGDRGQETQY
13	TRBV6-5	TRBJ2-6	ASSYGGTGANVLT
16	TRBV4-3	TRBJ1-4	ASSQEKAAGETNEKLF